The 30 T cell receptor beta chains in this list originate from one sample, sequenced in a study of blood T cell repertoires in COVID-19. Sequencing was performed with immunoSEQ multiplex PCR; in TCRdb, only in-frame clones are kept and a portion is missing. The top ten hold roughly 9.6% of the sample, which has around 300,000 clones, 75% to 90% seen once. The sample taken for sequencing was peripheral blood. All receptors come from a woman in her 70s with acute or convalescent COVID-19.

This clone came up once. V and J are TRBV3-1 (or the pseudogene TRBV3-2) and TRBJ2-5; 12 bases are shared with TRBD2. After removal of 4 bases from V and 5 bases from J, the junction contained 8 bases not matched to a gene. This CDR3 is 16 amino acids long. Looked up from germline, CDR1 is LGHDT and CDR2 is YNNKEL (reference sequence). The CDR3 DNA sequence: TGTGCCAGCAGCCGCCCTAGCGGGGGGGCGGGGGAGACCCAGTACTTC. Translating it yields CASSRPSGGAGETQYF.

The chain has TRBV9 and TRBJ2-2; D is ambiguous. This CDR3 is built from 16 residues. Trimming removed 7 bases from V and 0 bases from J, with 16 bases in between. Germline V gene sequence: CDR1 SGDLS, CDR2 YYNGEE. In DNA form, the CDR3 reads TGTGCCAGCGCTATAACCGGCAGGCCGAACACCGGGGAGCTGTTTTTT. As protein: CASAITGRPNTGELFF.

The chain couples TRBV7-8 to TRBJ1-2; 8 positions match TRBD1. Trimming took 3 bases from V and 4 from J; bases not matched to a gene: 13. The CDR3 is made up of 17 amino acids. Per the germline V gene, CDR1 is SGHVS and CDR2 is FQNEAQ. The CDR3 spells CASSFRDRSFLFYGYTF. CDR3 DNA: TGTGCCAGCAGCTTTCGGGACAGGTCTTTTCTTTTCTATGGCTACACCTTC.

The chain uses TRBV5-1 and TRBJ1-4; a weak D match, TRBD1 (6 bases). The V gene's germline CDR1 is SGHRS and CDR2 YFSETQ. The CDR3 is made up of 15 amino acids. The V and J ends lost 0 bases and 4 bases respectively, with 10 bases between them. The CDR3 bases are TGCGCCAGCAGCTTGGAGGGACAAGTTAATGAAAAACTGTTTTTT. This encodes CASSLEGQVNEKLFF.

The J gene is TRBJ2-5, the V gene TRBV6-1, with TRBD2 matching over 9 bases. V gave up 8 bases and J gave up 5 bases; unmatched junction bases: 9. CDR1 is MNHNS and CDR2 is SASEGT in the germline V gene. The CDR3 contains 14 residues. DNA of the CDR3: TGTGCCAGCGCCCGCGGGGGGGCCGGGGAGACCCAGTACTTC. It specifies CASARGGAGETQYF.

This clone was seen a single time. The chain is built from TRBV3-1 (or the pseudogene TRBV3-2) and TRBJ1-4; D perhaps matches TRBD1 (6 bases). Germline V gives CDR1 LGHDT, CDR2 YNNKEL (reference sequence). The CDR3 consists of 13 residues. V was trimmed by 11 bases and J by 4 bases, leaving 14 bases between them. This chain's CDR3 is CASQAGVNEKLFF. In DNA, the CDR3 is TGTGCCTCTCAGGCAGGGGTTAATGAAAAACTGTTTTTT.

As to this clone: Other DNA sequences in this sample translate to the same CDR3. V gene TRBV5-1 combines with J gene TRBJ1-5; the match to TRBD1 covers 7 bases. Per germline, CDR1 SGHRS and CDR2 YFSETQ. The CDR3 length is 16 residues. The trim removed 0 bases at V and 2 bases at J, leaving 5 bases unmatched. Here the CDR3 reads CASSLGGTGGNQPQHF. In DNA, the CDR3 is TGCGCCAGCAGCTTGGGGGGCACAGGGGGCAATCAGCCCCAGCATTTT.

CDR3 bases: TGTGCCAGCAGTCAACGGGACAGGGGCCACGAGCAGTACTTC. Amino acid sequence: CASSQRDRGHEQYF. The chain carries TRBV13 and TRBJ2-7, with 10 bases identical to TRBD1. Germline V gene sequence: CDR1 PRHDT, CDR2 FYEKMQ (reference sequence). V was pared by 6 bases and J by 5 bases, with 7 bases of the junction left unmatched. The CDR3 contains 14 residues.

The gene calls are TRBV21-1 and TRBJ2-7; the D call in the table, TRBD1, was not verified against the DNA. TRBV21-1 is given as a pseudogene. The CDR3 totals 15 residues. CDR3 amino acids: CASSKTGQGAYEQYF. Written as DNA, the CDR3 is TGTGCCAGCAGCAAAACAGGACAGGGCGCCTACGAGCAGTACTTC.

The chain joins TRBV27 to TRBJ1-5, with 9 nucleotides matching TRBD1. V gave up 6 bases and J gave up 7 bases; unmatched junction bases: 16. Germline V lookup: CDR1 MNHEY, CDR2 SMNVEV (reference sequence). There are 17 residues in the CDR3. Here the CDR3 DNA reads TGTGCCAGCAGCCCCTGGGGCCGACAGGGGGAGGGACAGCCCCAGCATTTT. It yields the protein CASSPWGRQGEGQPQHF.

J is TRBJ2-1 and V is TRBV7-7; tentatively, D is TRBD1 (5 bases). Germline values: CDR1 SSHAT, CDR2 FNYEAQ (reference sequence). Trimming removed 5 bases from V and 6 bases from J, with 11 bases in between. This CDR3 comprises 13 residues. CDR3 protein: CASSVRGGNEQFF. The CDR3 DNA reads TGTGCCAGCAGCGTAAGGGGTGGCAATGAGCAGTTCTTC.

The CDR3 nucleotides read TGTGCCAGCAGCTTTAGGGGATCCAACAATGAGCAGTTCTTC. Translation gives CASSFRGSNNEQFF. The V call is TRBV7-9, the J call TRBJ2-1; a possible D gene is TRBD1 (5 bases). Germline CDR1 is SEHNR and CDR2 is FQNEAQ (reference sequence). This CDR3 is 14 amino acids long. V lost 3 bases to trimming and J lost 5 bases, with 11 bases between them. The entire variable domain, with the rest obtained from reference TRBV7-9 and TRBJ2-1, is as follows: DTGVSQNPRHKITKRGQNVTFRCDPISEHNRLYWYRQTLGQGPEFLTYFQNEAQLEKSRLLSDRFSAERPKGSFSTLEIQRTEQGDSAMYLCASSFRGSNNEQFFGPGTRLTVL.

The chain combines TRBV13 with TRBJ2-3; 8 bases are a match to TRBD2. V dropped 3 bases and J dropped 3; count of bases not matched to a gene: 8. CDR1 is PRHDT, CDR2 FYEKMQ, per germline (reference sequence). The CDR3 is made up of 16 amino acids. DNA for the CDR3: TGTGCCAGCAGCTTTAGCCTGACTAGCGAAACAGATACGCAGTATTTT. It specifies CASSFSLTSETDTQYF.

This clone was observed a handful of times. V usage is TRBV29-1 and J usage is TRBJ2-7; D uncertain. V was shortened by 4 bases and J by 3 bases, with 7 bases between the two germline ends. The germline V gene encodes CDR1 SQVTM and CDR2 ANQGSEA. The CDR3 sequence is 11 residues long. The CDR3 reads CSVATLYEQYF. The CDR3 DNA is TGCAGCGTTGCGACACTCTACGAGCAGTACTTC.

The genes are TRBV9 and TRBJ1-1; 7 positions match TRBD1. CDR3 length equals 15 residues. The ends lost 4 bases at V and 4 bases at J; junction bases unmatched: 10. From germline, CDR1 is SGDLS and CDR2 YYNGEE. The CDR3 loop is CASSPRGQAGTEAFF. In DNA, the CDR3 is TGTGCCAGCAGCCCCCGCGGACAGGCGGGCACTGAAGCTTTCTTT.

The genes are TRBV20-1 and TRBJ1-6; D ambiguous. The ends were cut back, 5 bases at V and 11 bases at J, with 10 bases in the middle. This CDR3 region has 11 residues. Germline-derived CDR1 and CDR2 are DFQATT and SNEGSKA (reference sequence). CDR3 loop: CSAFPGPPLHF. The CDR3 nucleotides are TGCAGTGCTTTCCCTGGCCCACCCCTCCACTTT.

The V and J genes are TRBV7-2 and TRBJ2-6; D is unresolved. Germline V CDR1 and CDR2: SGHTA, FQGNSA. V lost 5 bases and J 2 bases, leaving 10 bases between the germline ends. The CDR3 has 15 residues. CDR3 DNA sequence: TGTGCCAGCAGCCCCCAGTCCCCTGGGGCCAACGTCCTGACTTTC. Amino acids: CASSPQSPGANVLTF. The full variable domain, completed using reference TRBV7-2 and TRBJ2-6, is GAGVSQSPSNKVTEKGKDVELRCDPISGHTALYWYRQSLGQGLEFLIYFQGNSAPDKSGLPSDRFSAERTGGSVSTLTIQRTQQEDSAVYLCASSPQSPGANVLTFGAGSRLTVL.

The genes are TRBV18 and TRBJ2-5; maybe TRBD1 (5 bases). This CDR3 spans 14 amino acids. Trimming shortened V by 5 bases and J by 2 bases, and 12 bases separated the two germline ends. Germline CDR1 and CDR2: KGHSH and LQKENI. The CDR3 is CASSNRRTQETQYF. DNA of the CDR3: TGTGCCAGCTCAAACAGGCGCACACAAGAGACCCAGTACTTC.

The gene calls are TRBV7-8 and TRBJ2-1; TRBD2 agrees at 7 bases. Germline V lookup: CDR1 SGHVS, CDR2 FQNEAQ. This CDR3 spans 16 amino acids. V lost 1 base, J lost 1 base, and 4 bases stayed unmatched. The CDR3 DNA is TGTGCCAGCAGCTTAGTTGCGGGGGTATCCTACAATGAGCAGTTCTTC. Protein sequence: CASSLVAGVSYNEQFF.

This chain joins TRBV5-1 and TRBJ2-3; D ambiguous. The CDR3 totals 13 residues. CDR1 and CDR2 (germline): SGHRS, YFSETQ. V lost 1 base to trimming and J lost 3 bases, with 6 bases between them. The CDR3 coding sequence is TGCGCCAGCAGCTTGATCCCAACAGATACGCAGTATTTT. This translates into CASSLIPTDTQYF.

The chain recombines TRBV7-9 with TRBJ1-4; 9 positions match TRBD1. The V and J ends lost 2 bases and 7 bases, in that order; junction bases with no gene match: 5. The CDR3 is made up of 15 amino acids. The germline CDR1 and CDR2 sequences are SEHNR and FQNEAQ (reference sequence). CDR3 DNA: TGTGCCAGCAGCTTAACAGGGGGCGGTCGTGAAAAACTGTTTTTT. This translates into CASSLTGGGREKLFF.

This clone appeared a few times. In nucleotides, the CDR3 is TGTGCCAGTAAAGACAGGGCTGTAGAGACCCAGTACTTC. Its protein is CASKDRAVETQYF. The chain couples TRBV19 to TRBJ2-5, with 7 nucleotides matching TRBD1. Trimming took 7 bases from V and 4 from J; bases not matched to a gene: 6. This CDR3 is 13 amino acids long. Per the germline V gene, CDR1 is LNHDA and CDR2 is SQIVND (reference sequence).

This clone was observed a few times. The chain carries TRBV6-5 and TRBJ2-3, with D maybe TRBD2 (5 bases). Trimming removed 4 bases at V and 5 bases at J, with 13 bases between. The CDR3 contains 14 residues. Germline V gives CDR1 MNHEY, CDR2 SVGAGI. The CDR3, as DNA: TGTGCCAGCAGTTCTTCAGGACTTCAAGATACGCAGTATTTT. Protein: CASSSSGLQDTQYF.

The V gene is TRBV11-2, the J gene TRBJ1-4, with 8 positions matching TRBD1. CDR1 is SGHAT and CDR2 is FQNNGV in the germline V gene. The junction had 3 bases not matched to a gene; V was cut back by 3 bases and J by 6 bases. The CDR3 consists of 14 residues. CDR3 residues: CASSFTGGDEKLFF. The CDR3 DNA reads as TGTGCCAGCAGCTTTACAGGGGGAGATGAAAAACTGTTTTTT.

The genes are TRBV19 and TRBJ1-1, with D perhaps TRBD1 (6 bases). The CDR3 consists of 13 residues. The ends were cut back, 4 bases at V and 2 bases at J, with 8 bases in the middle. Germline CDR1 LNHDA, CDR2 SQIVND (reference sequence). As DNA, the CDR3 is TGTGCCAGTAGTACGGGACACAACACTGAAGCTTTCTTT. It specifies CASSTGHNTEAFF.

J is TRBJ1-1 and V is TRBV11-3, with TRBD1 matching 7 bases. Trimming took 2 bases from V and 0 from J; bases not matched to a gene: 0. Per the germline V gene, CDR1 is SGHNT and CDR2 is YENEEA. The CDR3 runs to 14 residues. The CDR3 DNA is TGTGCCAGCAGCTTACAGGGGGTGAACACTGAAGCTTTCTTT. The encoded protein is CASSLQGVNTEAFF.

This sequence joins TRBV24-1 and TRBJ2-2; possibly TRBD2 for D (6 bases). The V end was cut by 9 bases, the J end by 7 bases, with 11 bases between. This CDR3 comprises 12 residues. From germline, CDR1 is KGHDR and CDR2 SFDVKD. As DNA, the CDR3 is TGTGCCACCGGCGGGGTGGTCGGGGAGCTGTTTTTT. This codes for CATGGVVGELFF.

The rearrangement links TRBV10-2 to TRBJ2-7; 7 bases fit TRBD1. CDR1 and CDR2 (germline): WSHSY, SAAADI. The junction had 6 bases not matched to a gene; V was cut back by 7 bases and J by 3 bases. The CDR3 length is 13 residues. CDR3 DNA: TGCGCCAGCACTAAGGACAGGTACTACGAGCAGTACTTC. Protein: CASTKDRYYEQYF.

As to this clone: Other nucleotide sequences in the sample specify the same CDR3. This sequence joins TRBV5-1 and TRBJ2-2, with 11 bases identical to TRBD2. In germline, CDR1 is SGHRS, CDR2 YFSETQ. Trimming at V came to 2 bases and at J to 4 bases, leaving 7 bases not matched to a gene. This CDR3 comprises 17 residues. The CDR3 sequence: CASSFLAGGPPTGELFF. In DNA form, the CDR3 reads TGCGCCAGCAGCTTCTTAGCGGGGGGGCCCCCCACCGGGGAGCTGTTTTTT.

The rearrangement joins TRBV5-4 to TRBJ2-5, with 9 nucleotides matching TRBD2. This CDR3 comprises 13 residues. V shed 4 bases, J shed 6 bases, and the junction held 4 bases outside the gene matches. Germline V lookup: CDR1 SGHNT, CDR2 YYREEE (reference sequence). This chain's CDR3 is CASSQTSGQTQYF. CDR3 DNA: TGTGCCAGCAGCCAAACTAGCGGGCAGACCCAGTACTTC. The full variable domain, its missing parts supplied by reference TRBV5-4 and TRBJ2-5, is ETGVTQSPTHLIKTRGQQVTLRCSSQSGHNTVSWYQQALGQGPQFIFQYYREEENGRGNFPPRFSGLQFPNYSSELNVNALELDDSALYLCASSQTSGQTQYFGPGTRLLVL.